This TCR beta chain was recorded in a study of blood T cells in healthy people across ages. Study observations and caveats: Unsorted PBMC input precluded a conclusive naive versus antigen-experienced comparison. Samples with more naive T cells showed higher observed beta diversity. Per million T cells, the diversity of TCR beta decreased roughly linearly as age advanced.

With respect to this clonotype: Its target is unknown.

The CDR3 is 16 residues long. With V trimmed by 1 base and J by 3 bases, 6 bases remained unmatched. From germline, CDR1 is MGHRA and CDR2 YSYEKL. Sample-barcoded 5' priming and a J-beta primer mix drove a second PCR of about 6 to 12 cycles. Tagging of each cDNA molecule was performed by a template-switch adaptor with 12 random nucleotides. Each CDR3 protein gets one entry after TCRdb re-called the 5' RACE reads with MiXCR. Of 1.5 million to 2 million distinct CDR3 sequences in the sample, 28% were seen once. This clonotype was sampled from a woman in her twenties or thirties in good health. V and J are TRBV4-1 and TRBJ1-2; 9 nucleotides line up with TRBD1. The sample taken for sequencing was blood. The CDR3 is CASSQVRTGEDYGYTF. The CDR3 coding sequence is TGCGCCAGCAGCCAAGTGAGGACAGGGGAGGACTATGGCTACACCTTC.